This TCR beta chain came from a study of OX40 agonist ivuxolimab in advanced cancers. V lost 5 bases and J lost 4, with 17 bases in between. The CDR3 totals 15 residues. Per the germline V gene, CDR1 is SGHTA and CDR2 is FQGNSA. Generated by immunoSEQ multiplex PCR, the TCRdb table keeps only in-frame clones and is missing some. The sample includes around 63,000 clones, approximately 89% seen only once; the top ten take 1% to 1.2%. The sequence came from an adult with an advanced solid tumor such as melanoma, head and neck, liver or kidney cancer. This specimen consisted of CD4+ or CD8+ T cells sorted from blood, obtained in a trial of the OX40 agonist ivuxolimab. The gene calls are TRBV7-2 and TRBJ1-2; D unresolved. The CDR3 sequence: CASSPAPAGSYGYTF. For the CDR3, the DNA is TGTGCCAGCAGCCCCGCCCCGGCGGGTAGCTATGGCTACACCTTC.